This T cell receptor (beta chain) was identified in a study of blood T cells in healthy people across ages (dated by TCRdb to the mid-2010s). For the wider study: In model experiments, roughly one uniquely barcoded TCR beta cDNA molecule per two T cells was captured by template switching. The donors were divided into four age groups: young (average around 15 years), middle-aged (about 41), aged (around 59) and long-lived (around 80). Using deep sequencing normalized with unique cDNA molecular identifiers, the study measured how TCR beta repertoire diversity changes with age. Using the same blood draw, the study looked at two additional independent replicas of 1 million unique cDNA reads for two donors, one aged 18 to 30 and the other aged 80 or older. Donors of different ages were randomly distributed across sequencing lanes to avoid experimental bias. Study-wide findings and limitations: Compared with the aged group, the long-lived group had more naive CD4+ T cells, fewer expanded clones and increased TCR diversity, a pattern suggesting age selection. Since profiling was done on bulk unsorted PBMCs, naive and antigen-experienced compartments could not be conclusively compared. As age increased, observed TCR beta diversity per million T cells dropped in a roughly linear way, and a significant reduction was already evident by age around 41. The CMV infection status of donors was not known, potentially confounding age-related changes in expanded clonotypes. The percentage of naive T cells measured by flow cytometry correlated strongly with observed TCR beta diversity. Estimates of total diversity from one million sequenced T cells were regarded as lower bounds and underestimates.

Systemically healthy Caucasian individuals from Russia, over 30 in total and aged roughly 6 to 100 years, were included as donors. Each donor gave about 10 milliliters of peripheral blood, drawn into EDTA-treated Vacutainer tubes. Ficoll-Paque density-gradient centrifugation was used to isolate PBMCs, with at least 7 million per sample. Trizol reagent was used to extract total RNA from PBMCs, with at least 5 micrograms per sample. For every donor, flow cytometry on a PBMC aliquot measured the percentage of naive CD45RAhigh/CD27high T cells. Library preparation used 5' RACE. The sample was run on an Illumina HiSeq 2500. The second PCR ran for roughly 7 to 12 cycles and used a J-beta primer mix along with a sample-barcoded 5' primer. Each TCR beta cDNA molecule received a unique molecular identifier from a template-switch 5' adaptor carrying 12 random nucleotides. At least 3 million CDR3-containing paired-end reads were obtained from each sample. First-strand cDNA synthesis was performed from all RNA using the Mint cDNA synthesis kit, with priming by a TRBC-specific oligonucleotide. After uracil-DNA glycosylase treatment, a first 18-cycle PCR used universal primers M1SS and BC2_uni_R on all cDNA. The authors processed their data as follows. For normalization, 1 million high-quality reads were randomly selected from each sample, with every read carrying a distinct molecular identifier. Reads sharing molecular identifiers were discarded rather than binned into consensus sequences. MiTCR, set to a Q25 quality threshold and the strictest error-elimination algorithm, was used for CDR3 identification, clonotype clustering and error correction. Lower-bound total TCR beta diversity was estimated with a nonparametric unseen species model using Euler transformation. The public reads were quality trimmed at Q25 with fastp and then assembled into clones with MiXCR by TCRdb, keeping productive beta chains. Every CDR3 protein is listed once, alongside the most common genes and DNA of its rows. The authors' filters were not applied to this entry. Here the sample has hundreds of thousands of distinct CDR3 sequences; about 45% occur a single time. The ten largest clones take up 15% to 20% of the sample.

This clonotype was seen only a few times. The antigen this receptor binds is unknown. Base quality data are lacking; no much larger clone is found one base away. Germline trimming: 6 bases from V, 3 bases from J; junction bases outside gene matches: 5. CDR1 is given as MDHEN and CDR2 as SYDVKM, both from the germline V gene. Reading from cysteine to phenylalanine, the CDR3 counts 14 amino acids. Only the CDR3 region is kept as DNA, spanning 42 bases read in frame from base 1. The source is an elderly man in good health. The sequencing sample was made of blood. This chain joins TRBV28 to TRBJ2-7, and 10 bases in between align with TRBD2. Here is the DNA: TGTGCCAGCAGGTCTAGCGGGGGTGGCTACGAGCAGTACTTC. Protein translation: CASRSSGGGYEQYF.